This TCR beta chain appears in the sequencing data of a study of blood T cell repertoires in COVID-19. Study summary: Acute and convalescent COVID-19 specimens originated in the United States, Italy and Spain. The analysed material was cDNA or gDNA that came from T cells, B-cell-depleted T cells, or PBMCs.

The CDR3 spans 14 residues. The V gene end was trimmed by 3 bases and the J gene end by 3 bases; junction bases not matched to a gene: 5. The germline V gene encodes CDR1 SQVTM and CDR2 ANQGSEA. The authors' processing: Reference gene primer amplification in the assay estimated nucleated cell counts. Clones were sequenced by immunoSEQ multiplex PCR, and TCRdb holds only the in-frame ones, with some missing. V, J and clone size were drawn from that table, and D and trimming were deduced from the DNA. The data contain about 120,000 clones, approximately 80% of them seen just once; the ten biggest clones take up 30% to 45%.

The receptor was derived from a man aged 40-55 years with active or convalescent COVID-19. The J gene is TRBJ1-2, the V gene TRBV29-1; TRBD1 matches at 9 bases. The sequenced material came from peripheral blood. The CDR3 nucleotides read TGCAGCGTTGACGACCGGGACAGGGACTATGGCTACACCTTC. The encoded protein is CSVDDRDRDYGYTF.